These 25 T cell receptor beta chains were sequenced from one sample in a study of regulatory T cells in long-lasting Graves disease. Researchers made TCR beta libraries by using iRepertoire HTBI primers and running Arm-PCR on CDR3 regions. TCRdb redid the calling of the multiplex PCR reads with MiXCR, one entry per CDR3 protein. Counted here are roughly 420,000 distinct CDR3 sequences, about 15% occurring once; the ten biggest clones make up roughly 15%. Indicated time point: newly diagnosed GD, antithyroid drugs for less than 3 months. There was RNA extracted from PBMCs, and the TCR library was made from it. These data also formed part of another study, on T cells in Graves' hyperthyroidism and ophthalmopathy.

The sample was peripheral blood mononuclear cells (PBMCs), taken at new diagnosis, from a patient treated with antithyroid drugs. The receptor set was obtained from a woman between 50 and 59 years old with Graves disease.

This clonotype was detected ten times or more. The chain employs TRBV12-3 or TRBV12-4 and TRBJ1-5; 8 bases fit TRBD1. The CDR3 contains 15 residues. V dropped 4 bases and J dropped 5; count of bases not matched to a gene: 7. CDR3 region: CASSSSTGVYQPQHF. The DNA of the CDR3 is TGTGCCAGCAGTTCCTCGACAGGGGTTTATCAGCCCCAGCATTTT.

This chain connects TRBV5-1 to TRBJ1-2; 9 bases are a match to TRBD1. V shed 4 bases and J 7 bases; nucleotides not matched to a gene: 2. Germline-derived CDR1 and CDR2 are SGHRS and YFSETQ. CDR3 length equals 12 residues. CDR3 amino acids: CASSPGQGGYTF. CDR3 sequence (DNA): TGCGCCAGCAGCCCGGGACAGGGTGGCTACACCTTC. Full variable domain (missing parts from reference TRBV5-1 and TRBJ1-2): KAGVTQTPRYLIKTRGQQVTLSCSPISGHRSVSWYQQTPGQGLQFLFEYFSETQRNKGNFPGRFSGRQFSNSRSEMNVSTLELGDSALYLCASSPGQGGYTFGSGTRLTVV.

The V gene is TRBV5-5, the J gene TRBJ1-4; D is undetermined. The V gene's germline CDR1 is SGHKS and CDR2 YYEKEE (reference sequence). V gave up 4 bases and J gave up 4 bases, with 11 bases separating them. There are 14 residues in the CDR3. The CDR3 reads CASSRSLDNEKLFF. CDR3 DNA sequence: TGTGCCAGCAGCCGTTCCCTCGATAATGAAAAACTGTTTTTT.

Concerning this clonotype: This may come from a read error, since a much larger clone is one base off. The gene calls are TRBV13 and TRBJ2-3; 10 bases line up with TRBD1. The length of the CDR3 is 17 residues. Per the germline V gene, CDR1 is PRHDT and CDR2 is FYEKMQ (reference sequence). The CDR3 sequence is CASSLGQGQGSTDTQCF. The DNA for the CDR3 is TGTGCCAGCAGCTTAGGCCAGGGACAGGGGAGCACAGATACGCAGTGTTTT.

At least ten counts were recorded for this clonotype. The chain joins TRBV3-1 to TRBJ2-3, with D possibly being TRBD2 (5 bases). V gave up 0 bases and J gave up 4 bases, with 11 bases separating them. From germline, CDR1 is LGHDT and CDR2 YNNKEL (reference sequence). The CDR3 has 15 amino acids. The CDR3 region is CASSQDGDYSDTQYF. In nucleotides, the CDR3 is TGTGCCAGCAGCCAAGATGGAGACTATTCAGATACGCAGTATTTT.

This clonotype was observed many times. The chain has TRBV14 and TRBJ1-1, with TRBD1 as a possible D gene (6 bases). V was pared by 4 bases and J by 0 bases, with 12 bases between. This CDR3 contains 15 residues. Per the germline V gene, CDR1 is SGHDN and CDR2 is FVKESK. The CDR3 region has the DNA TGTGCCAGCAGCCCATGGACAGATTTGAACACTGAAGCTTTCTTT. Residues: CASSPWTDLNTEAFF.

This clonotype was recorded at least ten times. The rearrangement uses TRBV28 and TRBJ2-7; TRBD1 matches at 7 bases. CDR1 and CDR2 from the germline V gene are MDHEN and SYDVKM. The J segment lost 0 bases and the V segment lost 4 bases, leaving 6 bases of the junction unmatched. CDR3 length: 15 residues. The CDR3 DNA sequence: TGTGCCAGCAGTTCCCCCGGGACAGACTCCTACGAGCAGTACTTC. Amino acid sequence: CASSSPGTDSYEQYF.

V gene TRBV2 combines with J gene TRBJ1-1; D ambiguous. V was shortened by 5 bases and J by 4 bases, with 20 bases between the two germline ends. Germline-derived CDR1 and CDR2 are SNHLY and FYNNEI. The CDR3 extends over 16 amino acids. The CDR3 protein is CASSPDSGGVGTEAFF. The CDR3 nucleotides read TGTGCCAGCAGTCCTGACTCGGGAGGAGTAGGCACTGAAGCTTTCTTT.

The CDR3 region has the DNA TGTGCCAGCAGCTTATCTTTAGTTGGACAGGGGGCGCGTAGCAATCAGCCCCAGCATTTT. Protein: CASSLSLVGQGARSNQPQHF. V and J are TRBV7-3 and TRBJ1-5; 11 bases agree with TRBD1. V lost 2 bases and J lost 0; bases outside the gene matches: 12. The CDR3 has 20 residues. Germline loops: CDR1 SGHTA, CDR2 FQGTGA.

This clonotype was seen only a few times. The chain has TRBV28 and TRBJ1-3; tentatively, D is TRBD1 (5 bases). CDR3 length: 17 amino acids. V was cut by 2 bases and J by 4 bases, with 18 bases left in between. Looked up from germline, CDR1 is MDHEN and CDR2 is SYDVKM. In DNA form, the CDR3 reads TGTGCCAGCAGTTTAATCCGTGGACAAGGTCACGGAAACACCATATATTTT. This translates into CASSLIRGQGHGNTIYF.

The rearrangement joins TRBV19 to TRBJ2-5, with 8 bases fitting TRBD1. The V segment lost 2 bases and the J segment 2 bases; nucleotides outside the gene matches: 4. Germline V gene lookup returns CDR1 LNHDA and CDR2 SQIVND (reference sequence). The CDR3 length is 15 residues. The CDR3 loop reads CASSIWTGQQETQYF. The CDR3 region has the DNA TGTGCCAGTAGTATATGGACAGGGCAGCAAGAGACCCAGTACTTC.

The chain employs TRBV18 and TRBJ1-3, with 8 positions matching TRBD1. Per germline, CDR1 KGHSH and CDR2 LQKENI. This CDR3 has 14 amino acids. Trimming at V came to 3 bases and at J to 6 bases, leaving 4 bases not matched to a gene. The CDR3 DNA reads as TGTGCCAGCTCACCGCAGGGGGCGGAAAACACCATATATTTT. Encoded protein: CASSPQGAENTIYF.

The chain has TRBV18 and TRBJ2-7, with 9 bases fitting TRBD1. Germline trimming cut 3 bases from V and 5 bases from J; bases unmatched to any gene: 8. CDR1 is KGHSH and CDR2 is LQKENI in the germline V gene. CDR3 length: 15 amino acids. This chain's CDR3 is CASSPARDRVHEQYF. The CDR3 nucleotides are TGTGCCAGCTCACCGGCACGGGACAGGGTTCACGAGCAGTACTTC.

This clonotype was picked up many times. V usage is TRBV5-5 and J usage is TRBJ2-1; TRBD2 is a possible D gene (5 bases). The CDR3 has 14 residues. Germline CDR1 is SGHKS and CDR2 is YYEKEE (reference sequence). V gave up 0 bases and J gave up 9 bases, with 13 bases separating them. CDR3 nucleotide sequence: TGTGCCAGCAGCTTGGAAACTAGTCTAGCTGAGCAGTTCTTC. Its translation is CASSLETSLAEQFF. Full variable domain (rest looked up from reference TRBV5-5 and TRBJ2-1): DAGVTQSPTHLIKTRGQQVTLRCSPISGHKSVSWYQQVLGQGPQFIFQYYEKEERGRGNFPDRFSARQFPNYSSELNVNALLLGDSALYLCASSLETSLAEQFFGPGTRLTVL.

Comment on this clonotype: An end of the junction does not agree with germline; a read error may underlie this. This chain connects TRBV6-1 to TRBJ1-1, with 7 bases aligning to TRBD1. There are 12 residues in the CDR3. Germline V CDR1 and CDR2: MNHNS, SASEGT. The CDR3 DNA reads as TGTGCCAGCAGTGTCCGGGACAGTGAAGCTTCCTTT. Translating gives CASSVRDSEASF.

This rearrangement joins TRBV19 to TRBJ2-3; D may be TRBD1 (6 bases). The germline V gene has CDR1 LNHDA and CDR2 SQIVND (reference sequence). V lost 10 bases to trimming and J lost 9 bases, with 20 bases between them. This CDR3 is built from 13 residues. The CDR3 protein is CATRDNSKWTQYF. In nucleotides, the CDR3 is TGTGCCACCCGGGACAACTCCAAATGGACGCAGTATTTT.

This clonotype was detected a few times. The genes are TRBV20-1 and TRBJ2-6, with D unresolved. Trimming pared 3 bases from V and 2 bases from J, leaving 8 bases between. CDR3 length: 14 amino acids. CDR1 is DFQATT and CDR2 is SNEGSKA in the germline V gene (reference sequence). The CDR3 protein is CSARNGAGANVLTF. Written as DNA, the CDR3 is TGCAGTGCTAGGAATGGGGCTGGGGCCAACGTCCTGACTTTC.

This rearrangement joins TRBV11-2 to TRBJ2-7; 7 bases align to TRBD2. V trimming: 2 bases; J trimming: 2 bases; junction bases outside the gene matches: 6. The germline CDR1 and CDR2 sequences are SGHAT and FQNNGV. The CDR3 has 15 residues. The DNA of the CDR3 is TGTGCCAGCAGCTTACGGCCTAGCGGCACCTACGAGCAGTACTTC. Translation gives CASSLRPSGTYEQYF. Combining the CDR3 with reference TRBV11-2 and TRBJ2-7 gives the whole variable domain EAGVAQSPRYKIIEKRQSVAFWCNPISGHATLYWYQQILGQGPKLLIQFQNNGVVDDSQLPKDRFSAERLKGVDSTLKIQPAKLEDSAVYLCASSLRPSGTYEQYFGPGTRLTVT.

Ten or more counts support this clonotype. The rearrangement joins TRBV20-1 to TRBJ2-5; D is ambiguous. The CDR3 sequence is 11 residues long. The V end lost 5 bases, the J end lost 4 bases, and 8 bases lay between the germline ends. The germline V gene has CDR1 DFQATT and CDR2 SNEGSKA (reference sequence). The CDR3 DNA follows: TGCAGTGCTTCCCTCCGAGAGACCCAGTACTTC. The encoded protein is CSASLRETQYF.

In this sample, this clonotype turned up a few times. The rearrangement links TRBV9 to TRBJ2-2, with D perhaps TRBD2 (5 bases). The germline gives CDR1 SGDLS, CDR2 YYNGEE. The CDR3 covers 16 residues. Trimming removed 3 bases at V and 2 bases at J, with 14 bases between. CDR3 sequence: CASSGRTERNTGELFF. The CDR3 DNA is TGTGCCAGCAGCGGACGGACTGAGCGAAACACCGGGGAGCTGTTTTTT. Together with reference TRBV9 and TRBJ2-2, the CDR3 gives the full variable domain: DSGVTQTPKHLITATGQRVTLRCSPRSGDLSVYWYQQSLDQGLQFLIQYYNGEERAKGNILERFSAQQFPDLHSELNLSSLELGDSALYFCASSGRTERNTGELFFGEGSRLTVL.

This clonotype has a count of ten or more. The chain combines TRBV5-5 with TRBJ2-5; a weak D match, TRBD1 (6 bases). In germline, CDR1 is SGHKS, CDR2 YYEKEE (reference sequence). V was trimmed by 5 bases and J by 1 base, leaving 18 bases between them. The CDR3 covers 16 residues. CDR3 DNA: TGTGCCAGCAGTTTCGGACAGCGCAGCTTCCAAGAGACCCAGTACTTC. The encoded protein is CASSFGQRSFQETQYF.

This clonotype was counted many times. This chain joins TRBV7-9 and TRBJ2-7, with D unresolved. CDR3 length: 12 amino acids. The germline gives CDR1 SEHNR, CDR2 FQNEAQ (reference sequence). The ends were cut back, 2 bases at V and 6 bases at J, with 8 bases in the middle. The CDR3 loop reads CASSLQISEQYF. For the CDR3, the DNA is TGTGCCAGCAGCTTACAAATCTCCGAGCAGTACTTC.

Remarks on this clonotype: A much larger clonotype is one base distant, so this may be a read error. The chain links TRBV3-1 to TRBJ2-7; D remains unclear. CDR1 and CDR2 (germline): LGHDT, YNNKEL (reference sequence). The CDR3 spans 16 residues. DNA for the CDR3: TGTGCCAGCAGCCTAGACACGGAACTCGTCTCCTACGGGCAGTACTTC. It yields the protein CASSLDTELVSYGQYF.

This chain uses TRBV3-1 with TRBJ1-6; D is ambiguous. The length of the CDR3 is 15 residues. Deletions cut 5 bases from V and 8 bases from J, with 16 bases between. Germline V gene data show CDR1 as LGHDT and CDR2 as YNNKEL (reference sequence). The CDR3 protein is CASSVGSQTYSPLHF. The CDR3 bases are TGTGCCAGCAGCGTAGGCAGCCAGACCTATTCACCCCTCCACTTT.

In its sample, this clonotype was seen a few times. The chain is built from TRBV5-1 and TRBJ2-5; 12 bases are a match to TRBD2. With 4 bases clipped from V and 5 bases from J, the junction kept 9 bases outside the gene matches. CDR3 length: 16 residues. The germline V gene encodes CDR1 SGHRS and CDR2 YFSETQ. The CDR3 is CASSTGGLAGGETQYF. In DNA form, the CDR3 reads TGCGCCAGCAGCACGGGCGGGCTAGCGGGAGGGGAGACCCAGTACTTC.